This paragraph covers one TCR beta chain sequence. Only in-frame clones appear in the TCRdb table, and some are missing; sequencing was by immunoSEQ multiplex PCR. The table lists roughly 2.5 million clones, approximately 94% of them singletons. The data belong to a study of shared clonotypes between healthy human individuals. About the study: The study used three CD4 naive, three CD4 memory, two CD8 naive and one CD8 memory plate per donor.

CDR3 length equals 14 residues. CDR1 and CDR2 from the germline V gene are MNHNY and SVGAGI (reference sequence). Trimming removed 2 bases from V and 8 bases from J, with 10 bases in between. The gene calls are TRBV6-6 and TRBJ1-6; no firm D call. The TCR was taken from a man aged 18 to 35 in good health. Sequencing was carried out using naive CD4+ T cells sorted from blood. Subset reported: CD45RA+ positively selected. The CDR3 nucleotides read TGTGCCAGCAGTTACGGGGAGGCCTATTCACCCCTCCACTTT. Amino acid sequence: CASSYGEAYSPLHF.